This T cell receptor (beta chain) was profiled in a study of T cell clonality in common variable immunodeficiency. This clone has a count of ten or more. Its antigen is as yet unknown. The CDR3 goes on 3 residues after the read ends, and that part is filled in from the germline J gene. Libraries were prepared by immunoSEQ multiplex PCR; TCRdb keeps only in-frame clonotypes and omits some of them. The profile covers approximately 20,000 clones, none occurring a single time. Germline CDR1 is MNHEY and CDR2 is SMNVEV (reference sequence). V lost 7 bases to trimming and J lost 2 bases; unmatched junction nucleotides: 5. CDR3 length: 14 residues. Study-level points and caveats: Reportedly, TCR beta sequences from common variable immunodeficiency showed fewer deletions and N-nucleotide insertions. Compared with healthy controls, CVID subjects showed increased TCRbeta clonality, mostly in about a third. Repertoire-complication correlations in CVID were limited by patient heterogeneity.

Aged roughly 8 to 70 years, CVID subjects averaged about 40 years old. What was sequenced was peripheral blood mononuclear cells. The rearrangement links TRBV27 to TRBJ2-3, with 8 bases that match TRBD1. This clonotype was sampled from a human donor with common variable immunodeficiency. The CDR3: CASKPGQATDTQYF. The CDR3 DNA, read in part, is TGTGCCAGCAAACCGGGACAGGCCACAGATACG.